Shown below are 28 T cell receptor beta chains from a single sample sequenced in a study of blood T cell repertoires in COVID-19. Using immunoSEQ multiplex PCR, the repertoire was profiled, and TCRdb retains in-frame clones only, with some absent. The profile shows around 40,000 clones, around 86% of them singletons. Material: peripheral blood. The receptor source for this set is a man aged 45-65 years with active or convalescent COVID-19.

This clone has just a few counts. This chain connects TRBV10-3 to TRBJ1-5, with D hard to call. Germline values: CDR1 ENHRY, CDR2 SYGVKD. The CDR3 is 15 amino acids. V was cut by 3 bases and J by 5 bases, with 14 bases left in between. As DNA, the CDR3 is TGTGCCATCAGTGATTGGCAAACGAGGGATCAGCCCCAGCATTTT. Translated: CAISDWQTRDQPQHF.

This chain uses TRBV25-1 with TRBJ2-7; D gene ambiguous. The CDR3 spans 14 residues. CDR1 and CDR2 from the germline V gene are MGHDK and SYGVNS. Trimming stripped 1 base from V and 2 bases from J, with 9 bases between. The CDR3 loop reads CASSELGRAYEQYF. The CDR3 DNA reads as TGTGCCAGCAGTGAATTGGGCAGAGCCTACGAGCAGTACTTC.

The V and J genes are TRBV19 and TRBJ1-5; TRBD1 matches at 9 bases. The junction had 6 bases not matched to a gene; V was cut back by 7 bases and J by 2 bases. This CDR3 is built from 15 residues. CDR1 is LNHDA, CDR2 SQIVND, per germline (reference sequence). CDR3 in DNA: TGTGCCAGTACTCGGGACAGGGTCGGCAATCAGCCCCAGCATTTT. It translates to CASTRDRVGNQPQHF.

This clone was seen a single time. The V call is TRBV9, the J call TRBJ2-2; 9 bases fit TRBD1. Trimming at V came to 6 bases and at J to 5 bases, leaving 5 bases not matched to a gene. CDR1 is SGDLS and CDR2 is YYNGEE in the germline V gene. The CDR3 contains 14 residues. The CDR3 sequence: CASNPGQGTGELFF. Here the CDR3 DNA reads TGTGCCAGCAATCCGGGACAGGGAACCGGGGAGCTGTTTTTT.

V is TRBV4-1 and J is TRBJ1-3; the D gene is possibly TRBD1 (5 bases). The CDR3 length is 20 residues. Germline V gene lookup returns CDR1 MGHRA and CDR2 YSYEKL. V lost 3 bases and J lost 0, with 24 bases in between. The CDR3 DNA reads TGCGCCAGCAGCCAGGGCCGGGGGGGGATGGACGGTCGCTCTGGAAACACCATATATTTT. This gives the protein CASSQGRGGMDGRSGNTIYF.

This chain connects TRBV5-1 to TRBJ2-7, with 7 bases matching TRBD2. J lost 5 bases, V lost 3 bases, and 5 bases had no gene match. Germline CDR1 and CDR2: SGHRS and YFSETQ. This CDR3 region has 13 residues. The CDR3 bases are TGCGCCAGCAGCTCCCGACTAGCCAACGAGCAGTACTTC. This gives the protein CASSSRLANEQYF.

This clone was seen only once. This chain uses TRBV6-4 with TRBJ2-3, with 8 bases identical to TRBD1. The trim removed 6 bases at V and 4 bases at J, leaving 6 bases unmatched. Germline V CDR1 and CDR2: MRHNA, SNTAGT. CDR3 size: 14 residues. CDR3 protein: CASREDRAADTQYF. The DNA of the CDR3 is TGTGCCAGCAGGGAGGACAGGGCCGCAGATACGCAGTATTTT.

The genes are TRBV5-8 and TRBJ1-2; D is perhaps TRBD1 (6 bases). The CDR3 is 15 residues long. Germline loops: CDR1 SGHTS, CDR2 YDEGEE. V gave up 1 base and J gave up 6 bases, with 16 bases separating them. The CDR3 here is CASSLTYDRQNGYTF. In DNA, the CDR3 is TGTGCCAGCAGCTTGACCTATGACAGGCAAAATGGCTACACCTTC.

Of note for this clone: This may be a read error, as it is one base from a much larger clone. The chain combines TRBV4-1 with TRBJ1-5, with 11 positions matching TRBD1. This CDR3 is built from 21 residues. The germline CDR1 and CDR2 sequences are MGHRA and YSYEKL. The CDR3 DNA sequence: TGCGCCAGCAGCCAAGACCGTTTCCCGGACAGGGGGCGTTTGGAGGTTCAGCCCCGGCATTTT. This sequence encodes CASSQDRFPDRGRLEVQPRHF.

This chain connects TRBV6-6 to TRBJ2-2; TRBD1 matches 10 bases. Germline V CDR1 and CDR2: MNHNY, SVGAGI (reference sequence). After removal of 1 base from V and 5 bases from J, the junction contained 1 base not matched to a gene. The CDR3 is 15 amino acids. CDR3 coding DNA: TGTGCCAGCAGTTACTGGGGACAGGGGACCGGGGAGCTGTTTTTT. This sequence encodes CASSYWGQGTGELFF.

The V call is TRBV2, the J call TRBJ2-7; possible D gene TRBD2, 6 bases. The V and J ends lost 1 base and 9 bases respectively, with 7 bases between them. The CDR3 runs 11 residues. Germline assignment: CDR1 SNHLY and CDR2 FYNNEI. CDR3 amino acids: CASSEEGGQYF. DNA of the CDR3: TGTGCCAGCAGTGAAGAGGGAGGGCAGTACTTC.

This chain links TRBV27 with TRBJ2-6; 8 bases fit TRBD2. The CDR3 extends over 16 amino acids. Per germline, CDR1 MNHEY and CDR2 SMNVEV (reference sequence). V dropped 0 bases and J dropped 3; count of bases not matched to a gene: 1. In nucleotides, the CDR3 is TGTGCCAGCAGTTTATCGCGGGGGGTTGGGGCCAACGTCCTGACTTTC. Residues: CASSLSRGVGANVLTF.

This chain links TRBV25-1 with TRBJ1-1; the D gene is possibly TRBD1 (5 bases). Trimming took 2 bases from V and 3 from J, leaving 10 bases between them. Germline CDR1 and CDR2: MGHDK and SYGVNS. This CDR3 spans 14 amino acids. In DNA, the CDR3 is TGTGCCAGCAGTGAACAGGGCAGGGACACTGAAGCTTTCTTT. It translates to CASSEQGRDTEAFF.

CDR3 bases: TGTGCCAGCAGCTCGGGACTGGCGGGAGGGTTGGATACGCAGTATTTT. Translation gives CASSSGLAGGLDTQYF. The chain has TRBV7-3 and TRBJ2-3; TRBD2 agrees at 9 bases. This CDR3 has 16 amino acids. With V trimmed by 4 bases and J by 6 bases, 11 bases remained unmatched. Germline CDR1 reads SGHTA; CDR2 reads FQGTGA.

J is TRBJ1-1 and V is TRBV6-5; maybe TRBD1 (6 bases). The CDR3 contains 12 residues. The germline V gene has CDR1 MNHEY and CDR2 SVGAGI. The V end was cut by 5 bases, the J end by 7 bases, with 11 bases between. CDR3 DNA: TGTGCCAGCAGTCCCGAGACAGGTGAAGCTTTCTTT. This encodes CASSPETGEAFF.

This rearrangement joins TRBV2 to TRBJ2-3, with 8 bases that match TRBD1. The CDR3 loop spans 14 amino acids. With 6 bases clipped from V and 1 base from J, the junction kept 3 bases outside the gene matches. CDR1 and CDR2 (germline): SNHLY, FYNNEI. CDR3 sequence reads: CASSQDRGTDTQYF. The CDR3 DNA reads as TGTGCCAGCAGCCAGGACAGGGGCACAGATACGCAGTATTTT.

The CDR3, as DNA: TGTGCCAGCAGCTTGGGGAGTAGCGGGGGGACAGATACGCAGTATTTT. Translating it yields CASSLGSSGGTDTQYF. The V gene is TRBV5-4, the J gene TRBJ2-3; 10 bases align to TRBD2. Germline trimming cut 0 bases from V and 3 bases from J; bases unmatched to any gene: 4. Looked up from germline, CDR1 is SGHNT and CDR2 is YYREEE (reference sequence). This CDR3 comprises 16 residues.

V and J are TRBV4-2 and TRBJ1-1; perhaps TRBD1 as D (6 bases). Trimming took off 0 bases at V and 11 bases at J, with 16 bases between the two ends. CDR1 is LGHNA and CDR2 is YNFKEQ in the germline V gene. The CDR3 covers 14 residues. CDR3 loop: CASSQEIGGGGAFF. The CDR3 DNA follows: TGTGCCAGCAGCCAAGAGATAGGGGGGGGCGGGGCTTTCTTT.

The chain carries TRBV15 and TRBJ1-2; D is unresolved. Trimming shortened V by 5 bases and J by 1 base, and 20 bases separated the two germline ends. CDR1 and CDR2 from the germline V gene are LNHNV and YYDKDF (reference sequence). There are 17 residues in the CDR3. The CDR3 nucleotides read TGTGCCACCAGCCTTGGTCGGGTCCAAGTCATTAACTATGGCTACACCTTC. As protein: CATSLGRVQVINYGYTF.

The CDR3 DNA is TGTGCCAGCAGCTCCGGGGGAGGGGGGTTCTACGAGCAGTACTTC. It specifies CASSSGGGGFYEQYF. V and J are TRBV5-4 and TRBJ2-7, with D possibly being TRBD2 (7 bases). V was clipped by 3 bases and J by 3 bases, with 16 bases between them. This CDR3 has 15 residues. The germline gives CDR1 SGHNT, CDR2 YYREEE (reference sequence).

This clone has just a few counts. The chain links TRBV2 to TRBJ1-5; a weak D match, TRBD1 (6 bases). The ends were cut back, 3 bases at V and 4 bases at J, with 13 bases in the middle. Germline CDR1 SNHLY, CDR2 FYNNEI. The CDR3 contains 15 residues. The chain's CDR3 is CASSDGGQKNQPQHF. The DNA for the CDR3 is TGTGCCAGCAGTGACGGTGGACAGAAGAATCAGCCCCAGCATTTT.

J is TRBJ1-1 and V is TRBV3-1 (or the pseudogene TRBV3-2), with no clear D. V was pared by 0 bases and J by 1 base, with 6 bases between. The germline CDR1 and CDR2 sequences are LGHDT and YNNKEL (reference sequence). This CDR3 is built from 14 residues. CDR3 region: CASSQDGQNTEAFF. CDR3 bases: TGTGCCAGCAGCCAAGATGGGCAGAACACTGAAGCTTTCTTT.

J is TRBJ1-3 and V is TRBV5-1; 7 nucleotides align to TRBD1. The ends lost 4 bases at V and 3 bases at J; junction bases unmatched: 7. Germline V gives CDR1 SGHRS, CDR2 YFSETQ. CDR3 length: 15 residues. The CDR3 is CASSRGQDGGNTIYF. As DNA, the CDR3 is TGCGCCAGCAGCCGAGGACAGGACGGTGGAAACACCATATATTTT. The variable domain in full, completed from reference TRBV5-1 and TRBJ1-3, reads KAGVTQTPRYLIKTRGQQVTLSCSPISGHRSVSWYQQTPGQGLQFLFEYFSETQRNKGNFPGRFSGRQFSNSRSEMNVSTLELGDSALYLCASSRGQDGGNTIYFGEGSWLTVV.

The rearrangement joins TRBV4-1 to TRBJ2-1; 10 nucleotides match TRBD2. The germline gives CDR1 MGHRA, CDR2 YSYEKL. The CDR3 loop spans 16 amino acids. V dropped 2 bases and J dropped 8; count of bases not matched to a gene: 9. The DNA of the CDR3 is TGCGCCAGCAGCCAACAACCCGGGACTAGCGTGGATGAGCAGTTCTTC. The encoded protein is CASSQQPGTSVDEQFF.

The chain employs TRBV28 and TRBJ1-1; D might be TRBD1 (5 bases). Germline assignment: CDR1 MDHEN and CDR2 SYDVKM. The CDR3 runs 14 residues. The ends were cut back, 5 bases at V and 6 bases at J, with 16 bases in the middle. CDR3 residues: CASSPTGARAEAFF. CDR3 coding DNA: TGTGCCAGCAGTCCAACTGGGGCCCGCGCTGAAGCTTTCTTT. Based on the CDR3 plus reference TRBV28 and TRBJ1-1, the full variable domain is DVKVTQSSRYLVKRTGEKVFLECVQDMDHENMFWYRQDPGLGLRLIYFSYDVKMKEKGDIPEGYSVSREKKERFSLILESASTNQTSMYLCASSPTGARAEAFFGQGTRLTVV.

The chain employs TRBV7-8 and TRBJ1-2; 8 bases match TRBD1. In germline, CDR1 is SGHVS, CDR2 FQNEAQ. CDR3 length: 16 amino acids. Trimming took 4 bases from V and 2 from J; bases not matched to a gene: 9. The CDR3 nucleotides are TGTGCCAGCAGCTCCTCCCCGGGACAGGTGAACTATGGCTACACCTTC. It codes for CASSSSPGQVNYGYTF.

The gene calls are TRBV28 and TRBJ2-3, with D perhaps matching TRBD2 (5 bases). V lost 4 bases, J lost 4 bases, and 21 bases lay in between. Germline assignment: CDR1 MDHEN and CDR2 SYDVKM. The CDR3 extends over 17 amino acids. The CDR3 sequence is CASSSPFRLREADTQYF. CDR3 DNA sequence: TGTGCCAGCAGTTCCCCCTTTCGGCTCCGGGAAGCAGATACGCAGTATTTT.

The V gene is TRBV19, the J gene TRBJ1-6, with a weak D call TRBD1 (5 bases). Trimming took off 8 bases at V and 0 bases at J, with 26 bases between the two ends. Germline V gene lookup returns CDR1 LNHDA and CDR2 SQIVND (reference sequence). This CDR3 has 20 amino acids. The CDR3 is CASRQARDTRGNSYNSPLHF. As DNA, the CDR3 is TGTGCCAGTCGTCAAGCGCGGGATACGCGGGGGAACTCCTATAATTCACCCCTCCACTTT. Using reference TRBV19 and TRBJ1-6 for the parts outside the CDR3, the full variable domain is DGGITQSPKYLFRKEGQNVTLSCEQNLNHDAMYWYRQDPGQGLRLIYYSQIVNDFQKGDIAEGYSVSREKKESFPLTVTSAQKNPTAFYLCASRQARDTRGNSYNSPLHFGNGTRLTVT.